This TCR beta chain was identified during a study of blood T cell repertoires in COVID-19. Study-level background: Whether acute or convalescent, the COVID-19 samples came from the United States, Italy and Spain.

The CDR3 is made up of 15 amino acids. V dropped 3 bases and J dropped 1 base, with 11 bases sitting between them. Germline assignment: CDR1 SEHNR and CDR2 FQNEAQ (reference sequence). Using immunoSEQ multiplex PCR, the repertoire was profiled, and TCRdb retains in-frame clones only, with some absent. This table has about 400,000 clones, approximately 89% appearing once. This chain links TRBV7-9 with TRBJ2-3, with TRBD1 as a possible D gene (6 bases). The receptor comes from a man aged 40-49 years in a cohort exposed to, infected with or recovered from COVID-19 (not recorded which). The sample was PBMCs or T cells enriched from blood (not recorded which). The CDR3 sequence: CASSFKGVGTDTQYF. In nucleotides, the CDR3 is TGTGCCAGCAGCTTTAAGGGGGTGGGCACAGATACGCAGTATTTT.